This TCR beta chain was recovered during a study of Ad26.COV2.S vaccination and SARS-CoV-2 variants. Across the study: It was the COV1001 Ad26.COV2.S trial arm that included the donor. Study outcomes and limitations: Recipients of vaccine and of placebo showed similar breadth of their non-spike TCR repertoires.

The CDR3 totals 12 residues. V trimming: 5 bases; J trimming: 10 bases; junction bases outside the gene matches: 6. Per germline, CDR1 MDHEN and CDR2 SYDVKM. The treatment was: 19 received Ad26.COV2.S at low or high dose, single or two shots; about 5 received placebo; per-sample allocation not given. Samples came from day 63 after the first vaccine or placebo injection. Donor was an adult aged 18-55 years in Boston. Built on an Ad26 vector, the vaccine expressed Wuhan-strain SARS-CoV-2 spike. Worth noting for this clone: Its antigen remains unknown.

Here immunoSEQ multiplex PCR was the method, and the copy in TCRdb shows in-frame clones only, minus some. The sample consists of some 340,000 clones, around 81% of them appearing once. This TCR was sampled from a person aged 18 to 65 who received the Ad26.COV2.S COVID-19 vaccine or a placebo. The chain is built from TRBV28 and TRBJ1-1, with 8 bases identical to TRBD1. The sample here was peripheral blood, taken in a trial of Ad26.COV2.S vaccine versus placebo. In DNA, the CDR3 is TGTGCCAGCAGTCCCCGAACAGGGGGAGCTTTCTTT. The encoded protein is CASSPRTGGAFF.